The rows below give T cell receptor beta chains drawn from one sample of a study of blood T cell repertoires in COVID-19. Repertoires were generated with immunoSEQ multiplex PCR, while TCRdb's copy carries only in-frame clones and drops some. The data show some 64,000 clones, around two thirds seen once. What was sequenced was PBMCs or T cells enriched from blood (not recorded which). Receptors originate from a woman between 55 and 75 years old who had been exposed to COVID-19. CDR3s include the opening cysteine and the closing phenylalanine or tryptophan. D genes are given only for firm matches. The size entry is marked missing in some rows and otherwise reads once, few, many or a size class.

abundance: .; j_gene: TRBJ1-4; d_gene: TRBD1; v_gene: TRBV18; CDR3nt: TGTGCCAGCTCACGACAGGGGGCAACTAATGAAAAACTGTTTTTT; CDR3aa: CASSRQGATNEKLFF
abundance: .; j_gene: TRBJ1-3; d_gene: .; v_gene: TRBV27; CDR3nt: TGTGCCAGCAGTTTAAAGGGGAAGTCTGGAAACACCATATATTTT; CDR3aa: CASSLKGKSGNTIYF
abundance: .; j_gene: TRBJ1-5; d_gene: TRBD1; v_gene: TRBV2; CDR3nt: TGTGCCAGCAGTGAACTGGCAGGGGGCCAGCCCCAGCATTTT; CDR3aa: CASSELAGGQPQHF
abundance: .; j_gene: TRBJ2-3; d_gene: TRBD2; v_gene: TRBV5-1; CDR3nt: TGCGCCAGCAGCCCTCCAAGCGGGGGGGCGGATACGCAGTATTTT; CDR3aa: CASSPPSGGADTQYF
abundance: .; j_gene: TRBJ1-1; d_gene: .; v_gene: TRBV30; CDR3nt: TGTGCCTGGATGTATGGCACCGCAGGGAACACTGAAGCTTTCTTT; CDR3aa: CAWMYGTAGNTEAFF
abundance: .; j_gene: TRBJ1-1; d_gene: .; v_gene: TRBV6-5; CDR3nt: TGTGCCAGCAGTTACTCGAATGAACAGGGCACTGAAGCTTTCTTT; CDR3aa: CASSYSNEQGTEAFF
abundance: .; j_gene: TRBJ2-2; d_gene: .; v_gene: TRBV10-3; CDR3nt: TGTGCCATCAGTCCGGGGACAACGAACACCGGGGAGCTGTTTTTT; CDR3aa: CAISPGTTNTGELFF
abundance: .; j_gene: TRBJ2-7; d_gene: .; v_gene: TRBV3-1/TRBV3-2; CDR3nt: TGTGCCAGCAGCCGATACCTACAGGGTTCCTACGAGCAGTACTTC; CDR3aa: CASSRYLQGSYEQYF
abundance: once; j_gene: TRBJ1-6; d_gene: .; v_gene: TRBV2; CDR3nt: TGTGCCAGCGCAGGGGCCAATAATTCACCCCTCCACTTT; CDR3aa: CASAGANNSPLHF
abundance: .; j_gene: TRBJ1-5; d_gene: TRBD1; v_gene: TRBV19; CDR3nt: TGTGCCAGTAGTGTTACAGGGGGTCATCAGCCCCAGCATTTT; CDR3aa: CASSVTGGHQPQHF
abundance: .; j_gene: TRBJ1-2; d_gene: .; v_gene: TRBV6-5; CDR3nt: TGTGCCATAAGCGACGGAGGGATTTTTGGCTACACCTTC; CDR3aa: CAISDGGIFGYTF
abundance: many; j_gene: TRBJ1-5; d_gene: .; v_gene: TRBV2; CDR3nt: TGTGCCAGCAGTGAGCAGGGACTTCAGCCCCAGCATTTT; CDR3aa: CASSEQGLQPQHF
abundance: .; j_gene: TRBJ2-1; d_gene: TRBD2; v_gene: TRBV20-1; CDR3nt: TGCAGTGCTAGTTACCTTACAACTCTAGCGGGTGAGCAGTTCTTC; CDR3aa: CSASYLTTLAGEQFF
abundance: many; j_gene: TRBJ2-7; d_gene: TRBD2; v_gene: TRBV4-2; CDR3nt: TGTGCCAGCAGCCAAGATAGAGCGGGAGTAGGCTACGAGCAGTACTTC; CDR3aa: CASSQDRAGVGYEQYF
abundance: .; j_gene: TRBJ1-1; d_gene: .; v_gene: TRBV28; CDR3nt: TGTGCCAGCGAGGTCCGTGGGGGGTCTGCTGAAGCTTTCTTT; CDR3aa: CASEVRGGSAEAFF
abundance: many; j_gene: TRBJ2-1; d_gene: .; v_gene: TRBV5-4; CDR3nt: TGTGCCAGCACTATAGGCTCCCCCGGGGATGAGCAGTTCTTC; CDR3aa: CASTIGSPGDEQFF
abundance: .; j_gene: TRBJ1-2; d_gene: .; v_gene: TRBV2; CDR3nt: TGTGCCAGCAGTGATGGCGGGACGGAATATGGCTACACCTTC; CDR3aa: CASSDGGTEYGYTF
abundance: .; j_gene: TRBJ2-5; d_gene: TRBD2; v_gene: TRBV5-8; CDR3nt: TGTGCCAGCAGGCTGAGACTAGCGGGAGACCTCCGCCAAGAGACCCAGTACTTC; CDR3aa: CASRLRLAGDLRQETQYF
abundance: .; j_gene: TRBJ1-2; d_gene: TRBD1; v_gene: TRBV28; CDR3nt: TGTGCCAGCAGATTTTTAGGACAGGGACGAAACTATGGCTACACCTTC; CDR3aa: CASRFLGQGRNYGYTF
abundance: .; j_gene: TRBJ1-2; d_gene: TRBD1; v_gene: TRBV6-5; CDR3nt: TGTGCCAGCAGTCCCCGAGGGACAGTATATGGCTACACCTTC; CDR3aa: CASSPRGTVYGYTF
abundance: once; j_gene: TRBJ1-5; d_gene: .; v_gene: TRBV5-5; CDR3nt: TGTGCCAGCAGCTTCGGGGGATGGGGTCAGCCCCAGCATTTT; CDR3aa: CASSFGGWGQPQHF
abundance: .; j_gene: TRBJ1-1; d_gene: .; v_gene: TRBV5-4; CDR3nt: TGTGCCAGCAGCTTGGACGGCAAGGCGGTCACTGAAGCTTTCTTT; CDR3aa: CASSLDGKAVTEAFF
abundance: .; j_gene: TRBJ1-2; d_gene: .; v_gene: TRBV11-2; CDR3nt: TGTGCCAGCAGCGACAGGACTAACTATGGCTACACCTTC; CDR3aa: CASSDRTNYGYTF
abundance: once; j_gene: TRBJ2-1; d_gene: .; v_gene: TRBV7-2; CDR3nt: TGTGCCAGCAGCTCGGGACGGGACTCCAAGAGGGGTGAGCAGTTCTTC; CDR3aa: CASSSGRDSKRGEQFF
abundance: .; j_gene: TRBJ1-5; d_gene: .; v_gene: TRBV25-1; CDR3nt: TGTGCCAGCAGTGCCGGGGGTCGCAATCAGCCCCAGCATTTT; CDR3aa: CASSAGGRNQPQHF
abundance: .; j_gene: TRBJ1-1; d_gene: .; v_gene: TRBV6-2/TRBV6-3; CDR3nt: TGTGCCAGCAGTTACGAGTGGGAAGCTTTCTTT; CDR3aa: CASSYEWEAFF
abundance: .; j_gene: TRBJ1-2; d_gene: .; v_gene: TRBV28; CDR3nt: TGTGCCAGCAGCCAGACAGGCCCCTTGGATGGCTACACCTTC; CDR3aa: CASSQTGPLDGYTF
abundance: .; j_gene: TRBJ1-2; d_gene: .; v_gene: TRBV6-5; CDR3nt: TGTGCCAGCAGTTCCTATAACTATGGCTACACCTTC; CDR3aa: CASSSYNYGYTF
abundance: .; j_gene: TRBJ1-1; d_gene: TRBD1; v_gene: TRBV5-1; CDR3nt: TGCGCCAGCAGCATTCGGACAGGGGGCTCTGAAGCTTTCTTT; CDR3aa: CASSIRTGGSEAFF
abundance: once; j_gene: TRBJ1-2; d_gene: .; v_gene: TRBV11-3; CDR3nt: TGTGCCAGCAGCCCTGGAGGGGTTTATGGCTACACCTTC; CDR3aa: CASSPGGVYGYTF
abundance: .; j_gene: TRBJ1-2; d_gene: .; v_gene: TRBV28; CDR3nt: TGTGCCAGCAGCCGCGACAGAAATGGCTACACCTTC; CDR3aa: CASSRDRNGYTF
abundance: few; j_gene: TRBJ2-1; d_gene: .; v_gene: TRBV9; CDR3nt: TGTGCCAGCAGCGAATACTGGACTGCCTCCCATGAGCAGTTCTTC; CDR3aa: CASSEYWTASHEQFF
abundance: few; j_gene: TRBJ2-5; d_gene: TRBD1; v_gene: TRBV19; CDR3nt: TGTGCCAGTAGGACCGGGACAGGCAGTAGGGAGACCCAGTACTTC; CDR3aa: CASRTGTGSRETQYF
abundance: .; j_gene: TRBJ2-1; d_gene: TRBD1; v_gene: TRBV5-1; CDR3nt: TGCGCCAGCAGCTTGCGCTTGGGACAGGGGGACAATGAGCAGTTCTTC; CDR3aa: CASSLRLGQGDNEQFF
abundance: few; j_gene: TRBJ1-2; d_gene: .; v_gene: TRBV27; CDR3nt: TGTGCCAGCAGTTTAAGGCAGGGTATCTATGGCTACACCTTC; CDR3aa: CASSLRQGIYGYTF
abundance: .; j_gene: TRBJ2-3; d_gene: TRBD2; v_gene: TRBV15; CDR3nt: TGTGCCACCAGCAGAGTGACTAGCGGGAGGGCAACAGATACGCAGTATTTT; CDR3aa: CATSRVTSGRATDTQYF
abundance: .; j_gene: TRBJ1-4; d_gene: .; v_gene: TRBV7-3; CDR3nt: TGTGCCAGCAGCTTAATACGACGGGAGAACCCCCCTACTAATGAAAAACTGTTTTTT; CDR3aa: CASSLIRRENPPTNEKLFF
abundance: few; j_gene: TRBJ1-2; d_gene: .; v_gene: TRBV21-1; CDR3nt: TGTGCCAGCAGCTCCTGGGGGACAGATTTCAACTATGGCTACACCTTC; CDR3aa: CASSSWGTDFNYGYTF
abundance: .; j_gene: TRBJ1-1; d_gene: TRBD1; v_gene: TRBV9; CDR3nt: TGTGCCAGCAGCGTGAATGCAAGGACAGGACACACTGAAGCTTTCTTT; CDR3aa: CASSVNARTGHTEAFF
abundance: few; j_gene: TRBJ2-7; d_gene: TRBD1; v_gene: TRBV27; CDR3nt: TGTGCCAGCAGCCGTCTAGGGACAGGGGCCTACGAGCAGTACTTC; CDR3aa: CASSRLGTGAYEQYF
abundance: .; j_gene: TRBJ2-7; d_gene: .; v_gene: TRBV30; CDR3nt: TGTGCCTGGAGCGGGAGTCGCTACGAGCAGTACTTC; CDR3aa: CAWSGSRYEQYF
abundance: once; j_gene: TRBJ2-5; d_gene: .; v_gene: TRBV7-2; CDR3nt: TGTGCCAGCACTCCTCGCGGGGAAGAGACCCAGTACTTC; CDR3aa: CASTPRGEETQYF
abundance: .; j_gene: TRBJ1-2; d_gene: .; v_gene: TRBV28; CDR3nt: TGTGCCAGCAGTTCTGACTCGTATGGCTACACCTTC; CDR3aa: CASSSDSYGYTF
abundance: .; j_gene: TRBJ1-6; d_gene: .; v_gene: TRBV28; CDR3nt: TGTGCCAGCAGTACGGGAGGCGCGAGCTCCTATAATTCACCCCTCCACTTT; CDR3aa: CASSTGGASSYNSPLHF
abundance: .; j_gene: TRBJ1-1; d_gene: .; v_gene: TRBV27; CDR3nt: TGTGCCAGCAGTTTATTACTAGGGAACACTGAAGCTTTCTTT; CDR3aa: CASSLLLGNTEAFF
abundance: .; j_gene: TRBJ1-4; d_gene: TRBD1; v_gene: TRBV9; CDR3nt: TGTGCCAGCAGCAGGGGGACCGGGACAGGAAATGAAAAACTGTTTTTT; CDR3aa: CASSRGTGTGNEKLFF
abundance: .; j_gene: TRBJ2-1; d_gene: TRBD1; v_gene: TRBV11-2; CDR3nt: TGTGCCAGCAGCTTGGGACAGAGCTCCTACAATGAGCAGTTCTTC; CDR3aa: CASSLGQSSYNEQFF
abundance: .; j_gene: TRBJ1-3; d_gene: .; v_gene: TRBV23-1; CDR3nt: TGCGCCAGCTATCAACCGGGAAAGGCTGGAAACACCATATATTTT; CDR3aa: CASYQPGKAGNTIYF
abundance: .; j_gene: TRBJ1-2; d_gene: TRBD1; v_gene: TRBV7-2; CDR3nt: TGTGCCAGCAGCCCAGTGGTAGGACAGGTTAATGGCTACACCTTC; CDR3aa: CASSPVVGQVNGYTF
abundance: .; j_gene: TRBJ1-6; d_gene: .; v_gene: TRBV24-1; CDR3nt: TGTGCCACCAGTGATTCATCGTCCCCGGGTTCACCCCTCCACTTT; CDR3aa: CATSDSSSPGSPLHF
abundance: once; j_gene: TRBJ1-2; d_gene: .; v_gene: TRBV28; CDR3nt: TGTGCCAGCAGTTTGGTACAGGGAGTCGACTACACCTTC; CDR3aa: CASSLVQGVDYTF